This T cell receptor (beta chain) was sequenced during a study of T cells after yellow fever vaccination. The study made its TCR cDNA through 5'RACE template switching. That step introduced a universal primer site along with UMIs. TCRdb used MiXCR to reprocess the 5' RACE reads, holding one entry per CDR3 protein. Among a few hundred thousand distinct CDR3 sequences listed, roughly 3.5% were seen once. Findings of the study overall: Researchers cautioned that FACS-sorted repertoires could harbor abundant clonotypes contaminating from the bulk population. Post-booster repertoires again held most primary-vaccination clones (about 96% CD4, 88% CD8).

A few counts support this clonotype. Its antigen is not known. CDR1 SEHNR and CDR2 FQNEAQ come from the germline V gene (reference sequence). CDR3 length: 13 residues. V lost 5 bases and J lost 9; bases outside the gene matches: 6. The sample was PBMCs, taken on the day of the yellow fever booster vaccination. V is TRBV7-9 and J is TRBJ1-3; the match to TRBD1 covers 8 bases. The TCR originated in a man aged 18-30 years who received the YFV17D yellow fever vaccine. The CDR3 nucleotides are TGTGCCAGCAGCCCCCGGGACAGGCTCACCATATATTTT. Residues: CASSPRDRLTIYF. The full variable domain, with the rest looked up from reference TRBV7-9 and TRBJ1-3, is DTGVSQNPRHKITKRGQNVTFRCDPISEHNRLYWYRQTLGQGPEFLTYFQNEAQLEKSRLLSDRFSAERPKGSFSTLEIQRTEQGDSAMYLCASSPRDRLTIYFGEGSWLTVV.